This TCR beta chain was obtained from a study of T cell changes during pregnancy in multiple sclerosis. The length of the CDR3 is 14 residues. From germline, CDR1 is SGHDN and CDR2 FVKESK. The V end lost 4 bases, the J end lost 6 bases, and 16 bases lay between the germline ends. Using immunoSEQ multiplex PCR, the repertoire was profiled, and TCRdb retains in-frame clones only, with some absent. The sample includes about 71,000 clones, 90% to 95% of them seen just once. The J gene is TRBJ2-7, the V gene TRBV14; D gene ambiguous. The sample here was peripheral blood, taken in the third trimester of pregnancy. The sequence derives from a female donor with multiple sclerosis, enrolled in a pregnancy study. CDR3 coding DNA: TGTGCCAGCAGCCCTCAAGGTGTTTCGGGCGAGCAGTACTTC. Encoded protein: CASSPQGVSGEQYF.